The clone carrying this TCR beta chain has only a few counts. The sample comes from a study of shared T cell receptors in the human thymus. Sequenced by immunoSEQ multiplex PCR; TCRdb stores in-frame clones only, minus some. The table has approximately 580,000 clones, around 78% seen once. This same sample was also taken into another study, of human thymus T cells. This second study says: All donors were healthy Finnish infants who were undergoing corrective surgery to treat congenital heart defects. Obtained as resections during corrective heart surgery, the thymus tissue was then studied. Apparent bias marked the V and J gene usage of thymic and blood repertoires. Related research reported highly overlapping thymic repertoires among unrelated individuals.

Input material: thymocytes. The sequence derives from a boy younger than two with a congenital heart defect.

The CDR3 sequence is CASSSSGGGLRNAEAFF. The CDR3 DNA reads as TGTGCCAGCAGCAGTTCAGGCGGGGGACTCCGAAACGCTGAAGCTTTCTTT. V gene TRBV4-2 combines with J gene TRBJ1-1; possibly TRBD1 for D (5 bases). This CDR3 is built from 17 residues. V was clipped by 5 bases and J by 6 bases, with 25 bases between them. CDR1 is LGHNA, CDR2 YNFKEQ, per germline.